This passage covers 6 T cell receptor beta chains from one sample sequenced in a study of blood T cell repertoires in COVID-19. Repertoires were generated with immunoSEQ multiplex PCR, while TCRdb's copy carries only in-frame clones and drops some. The table has more than 250,000 clones, approximately 87% seen once. Sequenced sample: peripheral blood. These receptors were obtained from a man in his 60s who had recovered from COVID-19.

In this sample, this clone turned up a few times. The chain joins TRBV7-2 to TRBJ2-7, with 11 bases aligning to TRBD1. V gave up 4 bases and J gave up 1 base; unmatched junction bases: 6. The V gene's germline CDR1 is SGHTA and CDR2 FQGNSA. This CDR3 contains 16 residues. CDR3 DNA sequence: TGTGCCAGCAGCTGGACAGGGACAGGGGGATCCTACGAGCAGTACTTC. Protein: CASSWTGTGGSYEQYF.

This chain joins TRBV5-5 and TRBJ2-7; no definite D call. The CDR3 consists of 13 residues. V was trimmed by 0 bases and J by 5 bases, leaving 9 bases between them. Germline CDR1 reads SGHKS; CDR2 reads YYEKEE (reference sequence). Here the CDR3 reads CASSLDPRDEQYF. In DNA form, the CDR3 reads TGTGCCAGCAGCTTGGATCCCCGGGACGAGCAGTACTTC.

The chain carries TRBV10-2 and TRBJ2-1; D call uncertain. The CDR3 is 14 residues long. Germline CDR1 reads WSHSY; CDR2 reads SAAADI. Trimming removed 4 bases at V and 6 bases at J, with 13 bases between. Here the CDR3 DNA reads TGCGCCAGCAGTGTGGGCAGGTTCACCAATGAGCAGTTCTTC. Protein product: CASSVGRFTNEQFF.

The chain uses TRBV5-6 and TRBJ2-2; D is ambiguous. In germline, CDR1 is SGHDT, CDR2 YYEEEE. V shed 1 base and J shed 1 base, with 5 bases lying between them. The CDR3 totals 14 residues. CDR3 sequence reads: CASSLYLNTGELFF. In DNA, the CDR3 is TGTGCCAGCAGCTTGTACTTGAACACCGGGGAGCTGTTTTTT.

The chain links TRBV7-9 to TRBJ1-3; weak D call: TRBD1 (6 bases). From germline, CDR1 is SEHNR and CDR2 FQNEAQ (reference sequence). V lost 6 bases and J lost 5, with 11 bases in between. This CDR3 is built from 13 residues. Written as DNA, the CDR3 is TGTGCCAGCAGTTTTGGGGGCCGAAACACCATATATTTT. It yields the protein CASSFGGRNTIYF.

The chain has TRBV7-9 and TRBJ2-1, with 7 bases identical to TRBD2. The germline V gene has CDR1 SEHNR and CDR2 FQNEAQ (reference sequence). The CDR3 covers 15 residues. The V and J ends lost 4 bases and 4 bases, in that order; junction bases with no gene match: 7. DNA of the CDR3: TGTGCCAGCAGCTCCGTTTCTAGCGGTTACAATGAGCAGTTCTTC. Translation: CASSSVSSGYNEQFF. Full variable domain (outside the CDR3, taken from reference TRBV7-9 and TRBJ2-1): DTGVSQNPRHKITKRGQNVTFRCDPISEHNRLYWYRQTLGQGPEFLTYFQNEAQLEKSRLLSDRFSAERPKGSFSTLEIQRTEQGDSAMYLCASSSVSSGYNEQFFGPGTRLTVL.